This TCR beta chain was sequenced for a study of beta chain features in type 1 diabetes. V was pared by 4 bases and J by 1 base, with 9 bases of the junction left unmatched. The CDR3 loop spans 16 amino acids. Germline values: CDR1 LNHNV, CDR2 YYDKDF (reference sequence). This clone has a handful of counts. Every bit of the isolated RNA underwent reverse transcription, so sequencing read expressed TCRB transcripts. Clones were sequenced by immunoSEQ multiplex PCR, and TCRdb holds only the in-frame ones, with some missing. The profile shows 160,000 or so clones, just over 9% of them singletons. The TCR was taken from a young woman in good health. The chain couples TRBV15 to TRBJ2-5, with 7 bases that match TRBD2. The sample taken for sequencing was central memory CD4+ T cells from blood. CDR3 nucleotide sequence: TGTGCCACCAGCAAAACGGGCGGGGGACCCCAAGAGACCCAGTACTTC. The encoded protein is CATSKTGGGPQETQYF.